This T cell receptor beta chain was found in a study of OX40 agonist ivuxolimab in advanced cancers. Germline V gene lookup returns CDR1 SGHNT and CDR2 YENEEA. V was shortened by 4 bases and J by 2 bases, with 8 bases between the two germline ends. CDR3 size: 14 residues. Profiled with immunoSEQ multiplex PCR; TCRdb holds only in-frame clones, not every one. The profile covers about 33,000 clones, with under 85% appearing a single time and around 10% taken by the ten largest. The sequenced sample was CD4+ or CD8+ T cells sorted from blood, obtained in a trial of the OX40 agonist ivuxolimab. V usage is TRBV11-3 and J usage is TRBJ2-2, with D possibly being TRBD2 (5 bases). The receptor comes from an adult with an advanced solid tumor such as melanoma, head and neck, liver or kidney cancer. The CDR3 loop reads CASSSGFNTGELFF. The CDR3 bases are TGTGCCAGCAGCTCGGGATTTAACACCGGGGAGCTGTTTTTT.